This T cell receptor (beta chain) was recorded in a study of T cells in Graves' hyperthyroidism and ophthalmopathy. CDR1 is DFQATT, CDR2 SNEGSKA, per germline (reference sequence). CDR3 size: 15 residues. V gave up 3 bases and J gave up 0 bases; unmatched junction bases: 4. Researchers took RNA transcripts and amplified the TCR beta CDR3 regions from them. The TCR CDR3 was amplified in a first-round RT-PCR using the HTBI primer set. Each CDR3 protein gets one entry after TCRdb re-called the multiplex PCR reads with MiXCR. The sample lists roughly 640,000 distinct CDR3 sequences; roughly a sixth were seen once. Criteria for exclusion of patients were uncontrolled infection, other autoimmune disease, pregnancy or lactation. This clonotype was observed at least ten times.

The TCR was taken from a woman in her 40s with Graves' ophthalmopathy. The gene calls are TRBV20-1 and TRBJ2-1, with 8 positions matching TRBD2. Sequences were obtained from blood. As DNA, the CDR3 is TGCAGTGCTAGCAGCGGGAGCCCCTCCTACAATGAGCAGTTCTTC. Amino acid sequence: CSASSGSPSYNEQFF.